This TCR beta chain was documented in a study of blood T cell repertoires in COVID-19. The wider study: Samples came from the United States, Italy and Spain, spanning acute and convalescent COVID-19. T cells, B-cell-depleted T cells, or PBMCs provided the cDNA or gDNA that served as material.

The CDR3 consists of 16 residues. V lost 5 bases to trimming and J lost 5 bases; unmatched junction nucleotides: 12. Germline V gene lookup returns CDR1 SGHVS and CDR2 FQNEAQ. Original processing methods: Amplifying reference gene primers gave estimates of nucleated cell counts. Some clones are missing from TCRdb's copy, which holds only in-frame ones; the method was immunoSEQ multiplex PCR. That table gives V, J and clone size, and the DNA gave D and trimming. The sample consists of 200,000 to 300,000 clones, 75% to 90% of them appearing once. The chain is built from TRBV7-8 and TRBJ2-3; 8 bases fit TRBD2. This clonotype was obtained from a man in his thirties or forties with active or convalescent COVID-19. The specimen was peripheral blood. The CDR3 here is CASSAPPGGRRDTQYF. CDR3 DNA sequence: TGTGCCAGCAGCGCTCCCCCGGGGGGGCGGAGAGATACGCAGTATTTT.